These 4 T cell receptor beta chains came from one sample sequenced in a study of beta chain features in type 1 diabetes. Expressed TCRB transcripts were sequenced after all isolated RNA was converted to cDNA. TCRdb keeps only in-frame clones here, not all; method: immunoSEQ multiplex PCR. The table has about 220,000 clones, roughly a tenth seen once; the top ten hold over 1%. The sequenced material came from central memory CD4+ T cells from blood. These receptors all come from a man between 18 and 29 years old in good health.

This clone was detected a few times. It may be a read error: a sequence one base away is much more abundant. The chain has TRBV4-3 and TRBJ2-1; D remains ambiguous. The CDR3 extends over 13 amino acids. The germline V gene encodes CDR1 LGHNA and CDR2 YSLEER. Trimming left V 0 bases short and J 9 bases short, with 9 bases between. CDR3 residues: CASSQDPRSEQFF. The CDR3 coding sequence is TGCGCCAGCAGCCAAGACCCCCGGAGTGAGCAGTTCTTC.

This chain connects TRBV7-7 to TRBJ2-3; D is uncertain. Germline assignment: CDR1 SSHAT and CDR2 FNYEAQ (reference sequence). The CDR3 length is 14 residues. V was cut by 5 bases and J by 5 bases, with 14 bases left in between. The CDR3 nucleotides read TGTGCCAGCAGCACGGACGGACGCCAAGATACGCAGTATTTT. It codes for CASSTDGRQDTQYF.

This chain joins TRBV7-3 and TRBJ2-1; D gene unclear. V was cut by 1 base and J by 9 bases, with 13 bases left in between. This CDR3 spans 14 amino acids. Germline CDR1 reads SGHTA; CDR2 reads FQGTGA. The CDR3 reads CASSLSGAGGEQFF. CDR3 sequence (DNA): TGTGCCAGCAGCTTAAGCGGCGCCGGCGGTGAGCAGTTCTTC.

A few counts support this clone. The V call is TRBV7-9, the J call TRBJ2-7; 9 bases fit TRBD2. V lost 5 bases and J lost 0; bases outside the gene matches: 5. Germline V CDR1 and CDR2: SEHNR, FQNEAQ (reference sequence). The length of the CDR3 is 15 residues. The CDR3 sequence is CASSRTSGRSYEQYF. In DNA form, the CDR3 reads TGTGCCAGCAGCCGCACTAGCGGGCGCTCCTACGAGCAGTACTTC.